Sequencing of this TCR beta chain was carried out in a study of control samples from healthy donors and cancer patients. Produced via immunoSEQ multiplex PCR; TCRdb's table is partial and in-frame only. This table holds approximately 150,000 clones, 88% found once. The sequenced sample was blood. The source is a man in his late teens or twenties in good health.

DNA of the CDR3: TGTGCCAGCAGCCTGGGTTCCGGGGGCACAGATACGCAGTATTTT. Protein sequence: CASSLGSGGTDTQYF. The chain uses TRBV5-6 and TRBJ2-3; D may be TRBD2 (5 bases). CDR1 and CDR2 (germline): SGHDT, YYEEEE. V shed 4 bases and J shed 1 base, with 13 bases lying between them. This CDR3 contains 15 residues. The full variable domain, in which reference TRBV5-6 and TRBJ2-3 provide the parts outside the CDR3, is DAGVTQSPTHLIKTRGQQVTLRCSPKSGHDTVSWYQQALGQGPQFIFQYYEEEERQRGNFPDRFSGHQFPNYSSELNVNALLLGDSALYLCASSLGSGGTDTQYFGPGTRLTVL.